The source of this T cell receptor beta chain is a study of blood T cell repertoires in COVID-19. Study-wide background: Material from acute and convalescent COVID-19 was sourced from the United States, Italy and Spain. PBMCs, B-cell-depleted T cells, or T cells provided the cDNA or gDNA that made up the material.

Original handling: The authors estimated nucleated cell counts from reference gene primer amplification. TCRdb keeps only in-frame clones here, not all; method: immunoSEQ multiplex PCR. V and J calls and clone size are copied from that table; D and trimming were computed from the DNA. Found here are about 240,000 clones, 80% to 90% of them singletons; the top ten hold less than 8%. V was clipped by 8 bases and J by 3 bases; unmatched bases: 8. CDR3 size: 16 residues. The sequencing input was peripheral blood. This TCR was recovered from a man aged 60 to 69 with acute or convalescent COVID-19. V gene TRBV23-1 combines with J gene TRBJ2-3; 13 nucleotides line up with TRBD2. TRBV23-1 is noted as an ORF with a role that remains uncertain. The CDR3 DNA reads TGCGCCAGCGCGTACGGACTAGCGGGGGCAACAGATACGCAGTATTTT. Translated: CASAYGLAGATDTQYF.